This T cell receptor (beta chain) was captured in a study of T cells in localized non-small cell lung cancer. Study observations and caveats: Among the tissues sampled, uninvolved adjacent lung had the highest T cell clonality, above tumor. A median of approximately 57 clones ranked among the top 100 in tumor appeared in adjacent lung. Sequencing was restricted to one tumor region; therefore, heterogeneity remains possible.

Measured with immunoSEQ multiplex PCR; TCRdb has only the in-frame clones, and not every one. Among over a thousand clones listed, approximately 17% were seen once. The V and J ends lost 5 bases and 2 bases, in that order; junction bases with no gene match: 8. CDR1 is SGHNT and CDR2 is YENEEA in the germline V gene. The CDR3 is 16 amino acids. This clone was found a few times. Antigen: not known. The rearrangement uses TRBV11-3 and TRBJ2-4, with 8 bases lining up with TRBD1. This clonotype originated in a female donor older than 55 with stage I squamous cell lung carcinoma. The sample here was lung tumor tissue, taken before any cancer treatment. CDR3 amino acids: CASSRGQGLSKNIQYF. As DNA, the CDR3 is TGTGCCAGCAGCCGAGGACAGGGTCTATCCAAAAACATTCAGTACTTC.